This TCR beta chain was profiled in a study of blood T cells in healthy people across ages. A remark on this clonotype: The antigen remains undetermined. An end of the junction does not agree with germline; a read error may underlie this.

A sample-barcoded 5' primer and a J-beta primer mix were used in a second PCR of roughly 7 to 12 cycles. TCRdb re-analysed the 5' RACE reads in MiXCR, keeping a single row per CDR3 protein. The sample shows some 370,000 distinct CDR3 sequences, roughly half of them seen only once. This CDR3 is built from 12 residues. Germline values: CDR1 SEHNR, CDR2 FQNEAQ (reference sequence). General observations from the study: Long-lived donors carried more naive CD4+ cells and greater diversity than aged donors.

The clonotype was recovered from a man between 60 and 70 years old in good health. The sequencing sample was made of blood. J is TRBJ2-4 and V is TRBV7-9, with D unclear. With the DNA end fitting TRBJ2-7 better, the J assignment may be wrong. The CDR3 loop reads CASSHLSSEQYF. CDR3 DNA: TGTGCCAGCAGCCACTTGTCCTCCGAGCAGTACTTC.